The subject of this entry is one T cell receptor beta chain. The TCR library protocol was used to attach unique molecular identifiers. These identifiers were attached to individual cDNA molecules. TCRdb processed the 5' RACE reads anew with MiXCR; each CDR3 protein has one entry. This sample yields about 130,000 distinct CDR3 sequences, of which under 15% are seen a single time; 20% to 25% belongs to the top ten. V was shortened by 5 bases and J by 3 bases, with 5 bases between the two germline ends. The germline V gene encodes CDR1 SNHLY and CDR2 FYNNEI. The CDR3 totals 11 residues. The data stem from a study of early T cells in non-severe SARS-CoV-2 infection.

The V call is TRBV2, the J call TRBJ2-7; D is ambiguous. Source material: whole blood. This receptor was obtained from an adult who was a healthcare worker with PCR-confirmed SARS-CoV-2 infection or an uninfected control (not recorded which). The CDR3 region is CASSPLYEQYF. DNA of the CDR3: TGTGCCAGCAGTCCCCTCTACGAGCAGTACTTC.